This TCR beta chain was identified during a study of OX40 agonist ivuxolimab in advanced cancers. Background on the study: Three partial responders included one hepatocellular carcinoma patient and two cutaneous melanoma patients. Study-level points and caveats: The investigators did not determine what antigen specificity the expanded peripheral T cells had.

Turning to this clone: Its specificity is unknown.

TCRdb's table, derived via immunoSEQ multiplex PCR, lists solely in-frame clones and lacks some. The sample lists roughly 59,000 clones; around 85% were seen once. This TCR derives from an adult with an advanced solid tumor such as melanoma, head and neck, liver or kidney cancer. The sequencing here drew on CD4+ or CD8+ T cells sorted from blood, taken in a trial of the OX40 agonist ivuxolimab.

Here the CDR3 reads CARGGQAKSSGNTIYF. The CDR3 coding sequence is TGTGCCAGGGGAGGACAGGCGAAAAGCTCTGGAAACACCATATATTTT. V and J are TRBV4-2 and TRBJ1-3; 7 bases line up with TRBD1. CDR3 size: 16 residues. The ends lost 9 bases at V and 0 bases at J; junction bases unmatched: 11. CDR1 and CDR2 from the germline V gene are LGHNA and YNFKEQ.